This T cell receptor (beta chain) was sequenced during a study of identical twins. The sample holds many counts of this clonotype. Its antigen remains unknown. All donors comprised healthy Caucasians. Template switching added a universal primer binding site, and final cDNA carried unique molecular identifiers. A single record per CDR3 protein comes from TCRdb applying MiXCR to the 5' RACE reads. The table has 400,000 to 500,000 distinct CDR3 sequences, around an eighth seen once. This CDR3 is 12 amino acids long. The germline V and J ends were trimmed by 5 bases and 7 bases, with 11 bases remaining between them. Per germline, CDR1 SGHTA and CDR2 FQGNSA. Study findings and constraints: Out-of-frame alpha sequences shared by twins showed excess low generation probability. Abundant beta clonotypes from cord blood had fewer insertions, unlike memory repertoires, which showed none.

The sample was also linked to a second study, of yellow fever vaccine responses in identical twins.

This clonotype was sampled from a woman aged 18-29 years in good health. The sample comprised CD4+ T cells sorted from blood. The chain employs TRBV7-2 and TRBJ1-2, with D possibly matching TRBD1 (5 bases). CDR3 amino acids: CASSATGGGYTF. The CDR3 region has the DNA TGTGCCAGCAGCGCAACAGGAGGTGGCTACACCTTC.